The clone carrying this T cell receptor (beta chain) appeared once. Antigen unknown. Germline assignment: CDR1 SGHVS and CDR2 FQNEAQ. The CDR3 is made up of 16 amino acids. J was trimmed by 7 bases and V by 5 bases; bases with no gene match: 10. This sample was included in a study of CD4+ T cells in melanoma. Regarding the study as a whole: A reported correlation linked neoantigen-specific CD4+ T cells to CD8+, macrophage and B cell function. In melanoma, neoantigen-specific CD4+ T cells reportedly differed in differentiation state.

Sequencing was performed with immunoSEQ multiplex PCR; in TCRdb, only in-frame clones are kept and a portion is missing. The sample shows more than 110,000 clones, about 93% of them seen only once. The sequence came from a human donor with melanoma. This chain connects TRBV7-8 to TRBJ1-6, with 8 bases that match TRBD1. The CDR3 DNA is TGTGCCAGCAGCCCTAACAAGGACAGGGAGAATTCACCCCTCCACTTT. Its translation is CASSPNKDRENSPLHF.